These 21 T cell receptor beta chains were all obtained from the same sample, sequenced in a study of memory CD8 T cells in hepatitis C reinfection. Indicated time point: pre-reinfection, 55 to 20 weeks before reinfection detection. Sorted cells were sequenced directly ex vivo without any in vitro expansion. Method: immunoSEQ multiplex PCR; TCRdb's copy keeps in-frame clones and lacks some. The table has approximately 51,000 clones, 89% seen once; the top ten hold less than 1.2%. The sequenced material came from naive CD8+ T cells sorted from blood. The receptors shown here come from a man aged 18 to 30 with hepatitis C virus infection.

The V call is TRBV5-6, the J call TRBJ1-1; D uncertain. Germline V gene lookup returns CDR1 SGHDT and CDR2 YYEEEE. CDR3 length: 14 amino acids. Trimming took 1 base from V and 0 from J, leaving 7 bases between them. The CDR3 spells CASSLSVMNTEAFF. The CDR3 nucleotides are TGTGCCAGCAGCTTGTCAGTCATGAACACTGAAGCTTTCTTT. Combining the CDR3 with reference TRBV5-6 and TRBJ1-1 gives the whole variable domain DAGVTQSPTHLIKTRGQQVTLRCSPKSGHDTVSWYQQALGQGPQFIFQYYEEEERQRGNFPDRFSGHQFPNYSSELNVNALLLGDSALYLCASSLSVMNTEAFFGQGTRLTVV.

The chain uses TRBV19 and TRBJ2-5; 11 bases agree with TRBD2. The CDR3 sequence is 14 residues long. The J segment lost 8 bases and the V segment lost 5 bases, leaving 7 bases of the junction unmatched. Germline V gene sequence: CDR1 LNHDA, CDR2 SQIVND (reference sequence). The CDR3 DNA reads TGTGCCAGTAGTGCTACGGGACTAGCGGAAACCCAGTACTTC. Protein sequence: CASSATGLAETQYF.

The V call is TRBV11-2, the J call TRBJ2-1; the match to TRBD2 covers 9 bases. V dropped 5 bases and J dropped 7; count of bases not matched to a gene: 15. Per the germline V gene, CDR1 is SGHAT and CDR2 is FQNNGV. This CDR3 region has 17 residues. The DNA for the CDR3 is TGTGCCAGCAGCCCCCAAGGCGGGAGGGGATGGGGGAATGAGCAGTTCTTC. Translated, it gives CASSPQGGRGWGNEQFF. Full variable domain (outside the CDR3, taken from reference TRBV11-2 and TRBJ2-1): EAGVAQSPRYKIIEKRQSVAFWCNPISGHATLYWYQQILGQGPKLLIQFQNNGVVDDSQLPKDRFSAERLKGVDSTLKIQPAKLEDSAVYLCASSPQGGRGWGNEQFFGPGTRLTVL.

J is TRBJ2-1 and V is TRBV15; 9 nucleotides agree with TRBD2. CDR3 size: 14 residues. V lost 6 bases and J lost 7; bases outside the gene matches: 7. In germline, CDR1 is LNHNV, CDR2 YYDKDF (reference sequence). The CDR3 region is CATRLAGEVNEQFF. CDR3 coding DNA: TGTGCCACCAGATTAGCGGGGGAAGTAAATGAGCAGTTCTTC.

This chain joins TRBV28 and TRBJ2-7; TRBD2 is a possible D gene (5 bases). CDR3 length: 14 residues. Trimming shortened V by 5 bases and J by 2 bases, and 13 bases separated the two germline ends. In germline, CDR1 is MDHEN, CDR2 SYDVKM. This CDR3 is CASSTVTKTYEQYF. In DNA form, the CDR3 reads TGTGCCAGCAGTACCGTGACTAAGACCTACGAGCAGTACTTC.

This clone appeared a few times. The rearrangement joins TRBV4-1 to TRBJ2-5, with 7 bases matching TRBD1. V was clipped by 1 base and J by 9 bases; unmatched bases: 11. Germline V CDR1 and CDR2: MGHRA, YSYEKL. CDR3 length equals 15 residues. The CDR3 protein is CASSQVGTEREPQYF. In DNA, the CDR3 is TGCGCCAGCAGCCAAGTAGGGACAGAGAGGGAGCCCCAGTACTTC.

A word on this clone: Germline and junction disagree at one end, which may indicate a read error. The chain combines TRBV15 with TRBJ2-7, with 11 bases that match TRBD1. This CDR3 comprises 14 residues. Per the germline V gene, CDR1 is LNHNV and CDR2 is YYDKDF (reference sequence). The CDR3 nucleotides are TGTGCCACCAGTAGAGGACAGGGGGCGTTCGAGCAGTACTTC. This translates into CATSRGQGAFEQYF.

The chain couples TRBV2 to TRBJ2-7; 8 nucleotides agree with TRBD2. This CDR3 is 17 amino acids long. Trimming at V came to 9 bases and at J to 6 bases, leaving 22 bases not matched to a gene. The germline V gene encodes CDR1 SNHLY and CDR2 FYNNEI. The CDR3 nucleotides read TGTGCCAGTTCCGGGACGGAGAGCGGGAGAATGTCTTTCGAGCAGTACTTC. Its translation is CASSGTESGRMSFEQYF.

V and J are TRBV4-1 and TRBJ1-4; 11 bases are a match to TRBD1. The CDR3 consists of 16 residues. The V gene end was trimmed by 0 bases and the J gene end by 10 bases; junction bases not matched to a gene: 7. Per germline, CDR1 MGHRA and CDR2 YSYEKL. CDR3 nucleotides: TGCGCCAGCAGCCAAGATTGGGACAGGGGGGTTGGAAAACTGTTTTTT. It yields the protein CASSQDWDRGVGKLFF.

The chain is built from TRBV27 and TRBJ2-2; 11 bases fit TRBD2. The germline gives CDR1 MNHEY, CDR2 SMNVEV (reference sequence). The CDR3 length is 16 residues. The J segment lost 7 bases and the V segment lost 3 bases, leaving 7 bases of the junction unmatched. This chain's CDR3 is CASSFLLAGVHGELFF. CDR3 in DNA: TGTGCCAGCAGTTTTCTACTAGCGGGAGTGCACGGGGAGCTGTTTTTT.

The chain uses TRBV7-3 and TRBJ2-1; 8 nucleotides match TRBD1. The germline gives CDR1 SGHTA, CDR2 FQGTGA. After removal of 0 bases from V and 6 bases from J, the junction contained 4 bases not matched to a gene. The CDR3 runs to 15 residues. CDR3 coding DNA: TGTGCCAGCAGCTTAACGGGCAGGGGGCTCAATGAGCAGTTCTTC. It encodes CASSLTGRGLNEQFF.

The chain recombines TRBV9 with TRBJ2-3; D remains ambiguous. Germline V gene data show CDR1 as SGDLS and CDR2 as YYNGEE. The CDR3 is made up of 14 amino acids. Trimming removed 0 bases from V and 2 bases from J, with 7 bases in between. The CDR3 DNA follows: TGTGCCAGCAGCGTAGTTCAGGACACAGATACGCAGTATTTT. This translates into CASSVVQDTDTQYF.

The chain has TRBV27 and TRBJ2-2, with 7 bases aligning to TRBD1. The CDR3 runs 15 residues. CDR1 is MNHEY and CDR2 is SMNVEV in the germline V gene (reference sequence). V was clipped by 2 bases and J by 2 bases; unmatched bases: 2. CDR3 protein: CASSLAGGNTGELFF. CDR3 in DNA: TGTGCCAGCAGTTTAGCAGGGGGAAACACCGGGGAGCTGTTTTTT.

The sample holds one count of this clone. V is TRBV5-1 and J is TRBJ1-1, with 8 bases identical to TRBD1. This CDR3 is built from 15 residues. Germline values: CDR1 SGHRS, CDR2 YFSETQ. V dropped 0 bases and J dropped 1; count of bases not matched to a gene: 2. Written as DNA, the CDR3 is TGCGCCAGCAGCTTGGGGCAGGGGGCGAACACTGAAGCTTTCTTT. It yields the protein CASSLGQGANTEAFF.

CDR3 nucleotide sequence: TGTGCCAGCAGTATTTCCCGGACAGGGGGAAACTATGGCTACACCTTC. Amino acids: CASSISRTGGNYGYTF. This chain links TRBV27 with TRBJ1-2; 10 bases are a match to TRBD1. After removal of 5 bases from V and 2 bases from J, the junction contained 8 bases not matched to a gene. This CDR3 is 16 amino acids long. The germline V gene has CDR1 MNHEY and CDR2 SMNVEV (reference sequence).

This chain connects TRBV5-1 to TRBJ2-5; the D is unclear. Deletions cut 6 bases from V and 0 bases from J, with 9 bases between. Per the germline V gene, CDR1 is SGHRS and CDR2 is YFSETQ. The CDR3 covers 13 residues. The CDR3 nucleotides read TGCGCCAGCACGGCGGAGAACCAAGAGACCCAGTACTTC. Its protein is CASTAENQETQYF.

This rearrangement joins TRBV9 to TRBJ1-1, with D perhaps matching TRBD1 (5 bases). The CDR3 length is 13 residues. In germline, CDR1 is SGDLS, CDR2 YYNGEE. Trimming took 4 bases from V and 5 from J, leaving 12 bases between them. The CDR3 loop is CASSSGGLTEAFF. In nucleotides, the CDR3 is TGTGCCAGCAGCTCCGGGGGTCTAACTGAAGCTTTCTTT.

The chain couples TRBV4-3 to TRBJ1-6; no reliable D call. Germline loops: CDR1 LGHNA, CDR2 YSLEER. This CDR3 is 15 amino acids long. The V end was cut by 0 bases, the J end by 5 bases, with 8 bases between. The CDR3 loop is CASSQDRWDNSPLHF. The CDR3 bases are TGCGCCAGCAGCCAAGACAGGTGGGATAATTCACCCCTCCACTTT.

The table lists this clone with a count of one. The chain combines TRBV7-8 with TRBJ2-7; D unresolved. Deletions cut 0 bases from V and 5 bases from J, with 14 bases between. Per the germline V gene, CDR1 is SGHVS and CDR2 is FQNEAQ. There are 15 residues in the CDR3. In nucleotides, the CDR3 is TGTGCCAGCAGCTTAGCGGCAGGTCTTCGGAACGAGCAGTACTTC. This sequence encodes CASSLAAGLRNEQYF. Using reference TRBV7-8 and TRBJ2-7 for the parts outside the CDR3, the full variable domain is GAGVSQSPRYKVAKRGQDVALRCDPISGHVSLFWYQQALGQGPEFLTYFQNEAQLDKSGLPSDRFFAERPEGSVSTLKIQRTQQEDSAVYLCASSLAAGLRNEQYFGPGTRLTVT.

The rearrangement links TRBV6-5 to TRBJ2-7; tentative D call: TRBD2 (5 bases). Germline V gene data show CDR1 as MNHEY and CDR2 as SVGAGI. This CDR3 has 11 amino acids. The CDR3 region has the DNA TGTGTGATACGGGGTCTGAACGAGCAGTACGTC. It is translated as CVIRGLNEQYV.

The chain joins TRBV28 to TRBJ2-7, with TRBD2 identical over 8 bases. CDR3 length equals 15 residues. CDR1 is MDHEN, CDR2 SYDVKM, per germline. Trimming at V came to 3 bases and at J to 4 bases, leaving 8 bases not matched to a gene. The CDR3 DNA is TGTGCCAGCAGTTTTACCCGGGAGGGCCGTTACGAGCAGTACTTC. Amino acids: CASSFTREGRYEQYF.